Reported below is one T cell receptor (beta chain). Its recognized antigen is unknown. No quality values exist for individual bases; no much larger clone is one base distant. This specimen includes other DNA sequences encoding the same CDR3. This sample is part of a study of shared clonotypes between healthy human individuals (dated by TCRdb to 2018 to 2021). Notes on the research overall: The cohort included a few men and a couple of women between 18 and 49 years of age. For each donor, CD4 naive and CD4 memory were each given three plates, CD8 naive was given two plates, and CD8 memory was given one plate. To estimate repertoire size and how much clonotypes are shared between individuals, the study performed deep sequencing of blood TCR repertoires from a handful of healthy adults. To increase sequencing depth and limit assay-specific biases, TCR repertoire library preparation and sequencing were carried out by different laboratories using diverse techniques. Between about 0.85 and 8.9 billion PBMCs per donor were obtained by leukapheresis. Overall study outcomes, separate from this receptor: Sampling was restricted to blood, and TCR repertoires in tissue are likely to differ from TCR repertoires in blood. Pairwise subsampling indicated that sequencing depth was expected to affect the degree of clonotype sharing among donors. Compared with non-shared clonotypes, the clonotypes found in all four sorted-subset donors had higher generation probabilities. Even with the large sequencing depth, rarefaction of the sorted-subset datasets indicated that sequencing was incomplete. Roughly 5% of naive CD4, 3.5% of naive CD8, approximately 2.2% of memory CD4, and 0.35% to 0.4% of memory CD8 clonotypes were shared across several donors. Naive subsets generally had larger estimated clonotype richness than memory subsets. The genetic and exposure-history diversity represented was limited by the small number of donors.

The donors were healthy, HIV-negative adults who had no recently reported acute infections or vaccinations. Every donor was a Caucasian adult living in Nashville, Tennessee, USA. Magnetic negative selection was used to enrich CD4+ T cells, after which naive cells were positively selected on CD45RA and the negative fraction became the memory subset. After blood collection by leukapheresis, PBMCs were isolated using Ficoll-Histopaque density gradient centrifugation and then cryopreserved in the vapor phase of liquid nitrogen. Analytical flow cytometry was used to check the purity and quantity of each magnetically sorted T cell population. Each sorted fraction had its genomic DNA isolated and then quantified by UV absorbance on a Nanodrop 2000c. CDR1 SGHRS and CDR2 YFSETQ were looked up in the germline V gene. Taken from cysteine to phenylalanine, the CDR3 has 14 residues. Only CDR3 DNA remains: 42 bases, in frame from the first base. The V and J ends are trimmed by 0 bases and 1 base, leaving 6 bases between them.

Using the deep immunoSEQ assay, TCR CDR3 regions were amplified from genomic DNA by multiplex PCR. For each cell subset, the extracted genomic DNA was distributed evenly across all wells of several immunoSEQ 96-well plates, and each plate served as one replicate. Each replicate PCR for sorted subsets received approximately 200 ng genomic DNA, equal to roughly 33,000 T cell genomes. The purified libraries were quantified using a Qubit 3.0 fluorometer, sized with a Bioanalyzer 2100, and then quantified again using the KAPA Library Quantification kit. Each immunoSEQ 96-well plate was sequenced on its own single-read 150-cycle Illumina NextSeq 550 flow cell. The study's own analysis went as follows. The immunoSEQ output contained only junctional sequences without quality scores, so filtering could not match that applied to full-length reads. Sequences were annotated with PyIR, a Python wrapper for IgBLAST v1.9, and V/J genes and CDR3 were assigned using IMGT germline references. Reads with weak V/J assignments (E-value above 1e-6), missing CDR3, stop codons, out-of-frame junctions, or ambiguous translated residues were removed. A V3J clonotype was defined by an identical inferred V gene, J gene, and CDR3 amino acid sequence. Percentage overlap between repertoires was computed as shared unique clonotypes divided by the size of the smaller repertoire. Richness of each repertoire was evaluated using RTK rarefaction, the Chao1 estimator, and Recon v2.1 estimates of unobserved clonotypes. OLGA was used to compute generation probabilities for all TCRbeta clonotypes that the gDNA method yielded from a handful of donors. TCRdb's version of the immuneACCESS table is confined to in-frame rearrangements and falls short of the full clone set. An unresolved V gene accounts for under half of the shortfall where checked; the remainder is of unknown origin. That table furnishes V, J and clone size, whereas the DNA furnished D and trimming. The sample table contains some 2.4 million clones; only one count was recorded for more than 85% of them. Approximately 0.36% of the sample is taken by the ten largest.

The chain is made from TRBV5-1 and TRBJ2-3, with the D gene not clear enough to name. The TCR sequence derives from a man younger than 30 in good health. Some clones in this sample may be carry-over from other donors' samples. The sample taken for sequencing was naive CD4+ T cells from PBMCs. The meaning of the sample's cell subset or site label: CD45RA+ positively selected. The CDR3 region: CASSLVGRTDTQYF. The DNA is TGCGCCAGCAGCTTGGTAGGCCGCACAGATACGCAGTATTTT. The variable domain in full, with residues beyond the CDR3 obtained from the reference TRBV5-1 and TRBJ2-3 genes, is KAGVTQTPRYLIKTRGQQVTLSCSPISGHRSVSWYQQTPGQGLQFLFEYFSETQRNKGNFPGRFSGRQFSNSRSEMNVSTLELGDSALYLCASSLVGRTDTQYFGPGTRLTVL.